One and the same sample provided the 22 T cell receptor beta chains below, sequenced in a study of T cell repertoires in cytomegalovirus infection. Antigens for these TCRs are unknown. TCRdb re-called the reads through MiXCR, storing one row per CDR3 protein. The sample carries about a million distinct CDR3 sequences, 31% recorded once. Material: cultured CD8+ T cells from PBMCs, obtained from culture after CMV antigen stimulation. The receptors here all came from a human donor in good health (CMV status not recorded). Some clones in this sample may be carry-over from other donors' samples.

This clonotype was seen a handful of times. The rearrangement links TRBV5-1 to TRBJ2-1; D may be TRBD2 (5 bases). Germline lookup yields CDR1 SGHRS and CDR2 YFSETQ. This CDR3 region has 15 residues. Trimming pared 0 bases from V and 0 bases from J, leaving 7 bases between. The CDR3 bases are TGCGCCAGCAGCTTGGAACTAGTCTCCTACAATGAGCAGTTCTTC. Protein: CASSLELVSYNEQFF. Full variable domain (missing parts from reference TRBV5-1 and TRBJ2-1): KAGVTQTPRYLIKTRGQQVTLSCSPISGHRSVSWYQQTPGQGLQFLFEYFSETQRNKGNFPGRFSGRQFSNSRSEMNVSTLELGDSALYLCASSLELVSYNEQFFGPGTRLTVL.

The chain links TRBV7-6 to TRBJ2-5; TRBD2 matches at 8 bases. Losses at the gene ends were 5 bases for V and 7 bases for J; bases not matched to a gene: 9. Germline V gives CDR1 SGHVS, CDR2 FNYEAQ. CDR3 size: 14 residues. In DNA, the CDR3 is TGTGCCAGCAGCCCCGGGGGGGCCCCGGGGACCCAGTACTTC. It is translated as CASSPGGAPGTQYF.

This clonotype occurred once. This rearrangement joins TRBV6-2 or TRBV6-3 to TRBJ1-6; D uncertain. Per the germline V gene, CDR1 is MNHEY and CDR2 is SVGEGT. The CDR3 sequence is 15 residues long. Trimming cost V 6 bases and J 11 bases, with 20 bases left between them. The CDR3 DNA is TGTGCCAGCAGACAGCGCACCTCTTCGGATACACCCCTCCACTTT. This sequence encodes CASRQRTSSDTPLHF.

This chain links TRBV6-5 with TRBJ2-3; no reliable D call. CDR3 length: 16 amino acids. Trimming cost V 3 bases and J 6 bases, with 19 bases left between them. CDR1 MNHEY and CDR2 SVGAGI come from the germline V gene. CDR3 nucleotide sequence: TGTGCCAGCAGTTATTCGGTAGGAGACTTCGCGGATACGCAGTATTTT. Its protein is CASSYSVGDFADTQYF.

The chain uses TRBV6-1 and TRBJ2-2, with 14 bases that match TRBD2. The V segment lost 1 base and the J segment 7 bases; nucleotides outside the gene matches: 8. The CDR3 is 18 residues long. Germline lookup yields CDR1 MNHNS and CDR2 SASEGT. DNA of the CDR3: TGTGCCAGCAGTGAAGTTGTGACTAGCGGGGGGGCGGTCGGGGAGCTGTTTTTT. Amino acid sequence: CASSEVVTSGGAVGELFF.

About this clonotype: A much more abundant neighbour one base away suggests this may be a read error. The chain combines TRBV9 with TRBJ2-2; D is unresolved. This CDR3 is built from 14 residues. V lost 3 bases, J lost 0 bases, and 6 bases lay in between. Germline V CDR1 and CDR2: SGDLS, YYNGEE. CDR3 loop: CASSGHTNTGELFF. CDR3 DNA: TGTGCCAGCAGCGGACACACGAACACCGGGGAGCTGTTTTTT. The full variable domain, its missing parts supplied by reference TRBV9 and TRBJ2-2, is DSGVTQTPKHLITATGQRVTLRCSPRSGDLSVYWYQQSLDQGLQFLIQYYNGEERAKGNILERFSAQQFPDLHSELNLSSLELGDSALYFCASSGHTNTGELFFGEGSRLTVL.

This clonotype was counted only a few times. V gene TRBV11-1 combines with J gene TRBJ1-2; no firm D call. V was clipped by 5 bases and J by 6 bases, with 16 bases between them. The CDR3 runs to 14 residues. The germline CDR1 and CDR2 sequences are SGHAT and FQDESV (reference sequence). CDR3: CASSRYGRTNGYTF. The DNA of the CDR3 is TGTGCCAGCAGCCGATACGGACGGACTAATGGCTACACCTTC.

This clonotype was detected only a few times. The chain uses TRBV7-6 and TRBJ2-3; 8 bases map to TRBD1. The germline CDR1 and CDR2 sequences are SGHVS and FNYEAQ. The junction had 18 bases not matched to a gene; V was cut back by 1 base and J by 3 bases. The CDR3 loop spans 20 amino acids. The CDR3 nucleotides read TGTGCCAGCAGCTTAGGTCAGGGGGCTAAGTCGACCGCACCTACAGATACGCAGTATTTT. Translated, it gives CASSLGQGAKSTAPTDTQYF.

The chain has TRBV3-1 and TRBJ1-1; D is uncertain. Germline V CDR1 and CDR2: LGHDT, YNNKEL (reference sequence). V gave up 4 bases and J gave up 1 base, with 13 bases separating them. There are 15 residues in the CDR3. The CDR3 DNA reads TGTGCCAGCAGCCGATTCGTGGCCCCGAACACTGAAGCTTTCTTT. Protein sequence: CASSRFVAPNTEAFF.

V usage is TRBV7-9 and J usage is TRBJ2-1, with 9 positions matching TRBD1. The germline V gene has CDR1 SEHNR and CDR2 FQNEAQ (reference sequence). The ends lost 4 bases at V and 10 bases at J; junction bases unmatched: 23. CDR3 length: 19 residues. The CDR3 here is CASSSAPGTGSPGSLEQFF. In DNA form, the CDR3 reads TGTGCCAGCAGCTCCGCACCCGGGACAGGGAGCCCCGGGTCATTGGAGCAGTTCTTC.

The chain carries TRBV7-2 and TRBJ2-5, with 7 nucleotides matching TRBD1. The CDR3 has 16 residues. V trimming: 5 bases; J trimming: 3 bases; junction bases outside the gene matches: 12. Germline CDR1 SGHTA, CDR2 FQGNSA. The CDR3: CASSTGTVVAEETQYF. CDR3 nucleotide sequence: TGTGCCAGCAGCACCGGGACAGTCGTAGCTGAAGAGACCCAGTACTTC.

This clonotype has a handful of counts. The chain recombines TRBV10-3 with TRBJ2-1, with 7 bases fitting TRBD2. V lost 2 bases to trimming and J lost 2 bases; unmatched junction nucleotides: 6. In germline, CDR1 is ENHRY, CDR2 SYGVKD. CDR3 length equals 16 residues. CDR3 sequence: CAISEERGLPYNEQFF. The CDR3 DNA sequence: TGTGCCATCAGTGAGGAGCGGGGCCTGCCCTACAATGAGCAGTTCTTC.

This clonotype showed up many times. The chain carries TRBV7-8 and TRBJ2-1, with a weak D call TRBD2 (7 bases). Germline values: CDR1 SGHVS, CDR2 FQNEAQ. The V end was cut by 7 bases, the J end by 5 bases, with 12 bases between. This CDR3 is 13 amino acids long. Written as DNA, the CDR3 is TGTGCCAGCACCGCGGGGGCCAACAATGAGCAGTTCTTC. This encodes CASTAGANNEQFF.

This clonotype was seen a handful of times. The chain links TRBV27 to TRBJ1-2, with 10 bases that match TRBD1. The CDR3 runs 14 residues. Germline CDR1 reads MNHEY; CDR2 reads SMNVEV (reference sequence). The V and J ends lost 7 bases and 6 bases, in that order; junction bases with no gene match: 8. The chain's CDR3 is CASTKGGQGHGYTF. CDR3 coding DNA: TGTGCCAGCACCAAAGGGGGACAGGGGCATGGCTACACCTTC.

Only a few counts were recorded for this clonotype. A much larger clone differs from this one at a single base, so this may be a read error. V and J are TRBV5-6 and TRBJ2-5, with D maybe TRBD1 (5 bases). Germline-derived CDR1 and CDR2 are SGHDT and YYEEEE. The CDR3 runs to 13 residues. V lost 2 bases, J lost 3 bases, and 8 bases lay in between. CDR3 amino acids: CASSFIGEETQYF. The DNA of the CDR3 is TGTGCCAGCAGCTTCATAGGGGAAGAGACCCAGTACTTC.

V usage is TRBV7-9 and J usage is TRBJ1-2; D uncertain. CDR1 SEHNR and CDR2 FQNEAQ come from the germline V gene (reference sequence). V lost 5 bases and J 1 base, leaving 20 bases between the germline ends. The CDR3 has 17 residues. DNA for the CDR3: TGTGCCAGCAGCATACTAAATGAGCCCGGAAATAACTATGGCTACACCTTC. Protein product: CASSILNEPGNNYGYTF.

This clonotype has ten or more counts. The chain combines TRBV5-1 with TRBJ1-1; TRBD1 matches 10 bases. The CDR3 consists of 18 residues. In germline, CDR1 is SGHRS, CDR2 YFSETQ. V was clipped by 3 bases and J by 1 base; unmatched bases: 12. CDR3 region: CASSWLPGQGKRNTEAFF. The CDR3 DNA sequence: TGCGCCAGCAGCTGGCTACCGGGACAGGGGAAGAGGAACACTGAAGCTTTCTTT.

This chain connects TRBV6-5 to TRBJ1-2, with D possibly matching TRBD1 (6 bases). V gave up 2 bases and J gave up 5 bases, with 9 bases separating them. The CDR3 is 13 amino acids. CDR1 and CDR2 from the germline V gene are MNHEY and SVGAGI. CDR3 nucleotide sequence: TGTGCCAGCAGTTACAATACAGGGTATGGCTACACCTTC. It specifies CASSYNTGYGYTF.

The chain couples TRBV11-2 to TRBJ2-1, with TRBD1 as a possible D gene (6 bases). V was pared by 6 bases and J by 3 bases, with 12 bases between. Germline values: CDR1 SGHAT, CDR2 FQNNGV. The CDR3 totals 14 residues. The CDR3: CASSILTGYNEQFF. The CDR3 coding sequence is TGTGCCAGCAGTATTTTGACAGGCTACAATGAGCAGTTCTTC.

The chain joins TRBV7-9 to TRBJ2-1; 7 nucleotides agree with TRBD1. Germline values: CDR1 SEHNR, CDR2 FQNEAQ (reference sequence). Trimming took 5 bases from V and 5 from J; bases not matched to a gene: 12. This CDR3 comprises 16 residues. CDR3 sequence: CASSPVEGGPNNEQFF. For the CDR3, the DNA is TGTGCCAGCAGCCCCGTTGAAGGGGGCCCGAACAATGAGCAGTTCTTC.

The chain is built from TRBV27 and TRBJ2-3; TRBD2 agrees at 8 bases. V lost 8 bases and J lost 5; bases outside the gene matches: 6. The CDR3 length is 13 residues. CDR1 and CDR2 (germline): MNHEY, SMNVEV (reference sequence). In DNA form, the CDR3 reads TGTGCCAGCCGGGGGGGGAGGTTAGATACGCAGTATTTT. Encoded protein: CASRGGRLDTQYF.

A few counts support this clonotype. J is TRBJ1-1 and V is TRBV12-3 or TRBV12-4; the D gene is possibly TRBD1 (5 bases). The CDR3 has 18 residues. V was clipped by 3 bases and J by 1 base, with 21 bases between them. CDR3 sequence reads: CASSFLGPWEGSNTEAFF. CDR3 nucleotides: TGTGCCAGCAGTTTTTTGGGACCCTGGGAGGGGTCGAACACTGAAGCTTTCTTT.